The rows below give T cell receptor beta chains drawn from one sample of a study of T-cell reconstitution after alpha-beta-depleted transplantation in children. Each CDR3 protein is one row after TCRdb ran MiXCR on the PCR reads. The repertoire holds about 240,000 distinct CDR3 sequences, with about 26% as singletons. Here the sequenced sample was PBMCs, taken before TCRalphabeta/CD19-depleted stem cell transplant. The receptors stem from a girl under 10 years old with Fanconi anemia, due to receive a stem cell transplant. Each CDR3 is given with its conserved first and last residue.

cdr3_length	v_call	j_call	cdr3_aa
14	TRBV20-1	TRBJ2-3	CSASVDTSTDTQYF
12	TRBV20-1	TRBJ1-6	CSAREIVGGYHF
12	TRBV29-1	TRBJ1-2	CSADRGPYGYTF
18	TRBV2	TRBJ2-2	CTCCFHSVGAANTGELFF
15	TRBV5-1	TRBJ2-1	CASSPPASGFKGQFF
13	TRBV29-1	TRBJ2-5	CSVATATQETQYF
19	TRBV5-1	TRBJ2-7	CASSAGLLRLPSGSYEQYF
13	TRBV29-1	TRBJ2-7	CSVNDEREGEQYF
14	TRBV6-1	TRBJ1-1	CASSERGRDTEAFF
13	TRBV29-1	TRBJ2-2	CSVELVRTGELFF
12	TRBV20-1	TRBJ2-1	CSASRAYNEQFF
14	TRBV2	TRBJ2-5	CASDGTGREETQYF
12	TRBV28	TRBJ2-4	CASRHQQNIQYF
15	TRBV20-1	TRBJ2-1	CSAITSGRAYNEQFF
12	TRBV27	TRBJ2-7	CASSLPGVEQYF
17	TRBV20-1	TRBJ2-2	CSARDGLAGANTGELFF
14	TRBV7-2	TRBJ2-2	CASSLDLYTGELFF
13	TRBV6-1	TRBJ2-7	CASRRTSAGEQYF
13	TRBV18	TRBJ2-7	CASSGDRGPEQYF
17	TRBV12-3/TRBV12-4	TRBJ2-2	CASTIRLARANTGELFF
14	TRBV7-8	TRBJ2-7	CASSLLPSSYEQYF
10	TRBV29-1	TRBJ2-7	CSVEAPEQYF
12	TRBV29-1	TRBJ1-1	CSAWWGNTEAFF
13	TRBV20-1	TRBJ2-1	CSASKRSYNEQFF
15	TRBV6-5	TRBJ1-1	CASSYWGQGAREAFF
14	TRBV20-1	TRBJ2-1	CSARTVEGGNEQFF
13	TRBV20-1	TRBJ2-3	CTPGGIFADTQYF
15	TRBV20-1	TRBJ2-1	CSARPPGLRGDEQFF
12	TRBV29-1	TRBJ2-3	CSVVGSPDTQYF
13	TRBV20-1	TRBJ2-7	CSAREDRDYEQYF
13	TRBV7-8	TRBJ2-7	CASSSDQGYEQYF